This T cell receptor beta chain was sequenced during a study of T cell responses to AZD1222 COVID-19 vaccine. On this clone itself: Its specificity is unknown.

TCRdb's copy holds only in-frame clones and misses some; the assay was immunoSEQ multiplex PCR. This sample has 150,000 to 200,000 clones, with over 75% found just once. Findings and limits, study-wide: Donors were largely white British and mainly female; clonal diversity was possibly underestimated.

V lost 1 base to trimming and J lost 3 bases, with 9 bases between them. The CDR3 loop spans 14 amino acids. Per the germline V gene, CDR1 is SGHDN and CDR2 is FVKESK. Specimen: peripheral blood, collected on day 0 of AZD1222 vaccination. The receptor comes from an adult in good health. This chain connects TRBV14 to TRBJ1-2; D is perhaps TRBD1 (5 bases). The CDR3 sequence is CASSQVAGDYGYTF. CDR3 DNA sequence: TGTGCCAGCAGCCAAGTCGCGGGGGACTATGGCTACACCTTC. The variable domain in full, completed from reference TRBV14 and TRBJ1-2, reads EAGVTQFPSHSVIEKGQTVTLRCDPISGHDNLYWYRRVMGKEIKFLLHFVKESKQDESGMPNNRFLAERTGGTYSTLKVQPAELEDSGVYFCASSQVAGDYGYTFGSGTRLTVV.